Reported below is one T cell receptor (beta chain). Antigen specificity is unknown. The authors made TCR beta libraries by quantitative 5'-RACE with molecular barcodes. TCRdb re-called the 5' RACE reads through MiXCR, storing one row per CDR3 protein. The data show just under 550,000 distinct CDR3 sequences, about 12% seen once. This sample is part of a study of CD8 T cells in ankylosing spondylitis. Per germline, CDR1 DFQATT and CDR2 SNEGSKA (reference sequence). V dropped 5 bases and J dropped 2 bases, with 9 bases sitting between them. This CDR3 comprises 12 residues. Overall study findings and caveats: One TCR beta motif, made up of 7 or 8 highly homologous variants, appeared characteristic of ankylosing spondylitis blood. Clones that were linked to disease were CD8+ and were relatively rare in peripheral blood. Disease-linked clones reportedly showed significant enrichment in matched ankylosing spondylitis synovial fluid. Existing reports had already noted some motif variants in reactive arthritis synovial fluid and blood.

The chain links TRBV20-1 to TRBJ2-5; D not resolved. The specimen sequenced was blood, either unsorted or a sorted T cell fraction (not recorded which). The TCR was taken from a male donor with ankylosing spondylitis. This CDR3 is CSALYSQETQYF. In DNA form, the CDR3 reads TGCAGTGCTCTGTATTCTCAAGAGACCCAGTACTTC.